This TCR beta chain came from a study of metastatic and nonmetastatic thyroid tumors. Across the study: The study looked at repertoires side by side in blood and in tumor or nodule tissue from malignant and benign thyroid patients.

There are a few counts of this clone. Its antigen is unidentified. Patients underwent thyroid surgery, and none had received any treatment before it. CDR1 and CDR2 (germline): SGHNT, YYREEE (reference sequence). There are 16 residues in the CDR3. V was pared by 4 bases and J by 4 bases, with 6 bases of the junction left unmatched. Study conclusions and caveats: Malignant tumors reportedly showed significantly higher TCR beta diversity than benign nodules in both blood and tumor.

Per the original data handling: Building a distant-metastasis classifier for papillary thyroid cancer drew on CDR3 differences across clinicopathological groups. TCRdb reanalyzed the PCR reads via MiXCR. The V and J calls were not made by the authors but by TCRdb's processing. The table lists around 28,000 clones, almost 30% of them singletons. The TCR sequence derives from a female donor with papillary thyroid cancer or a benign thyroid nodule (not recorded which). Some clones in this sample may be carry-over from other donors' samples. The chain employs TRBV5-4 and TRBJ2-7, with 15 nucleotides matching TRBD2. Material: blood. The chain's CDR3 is CASSGGLAGGSYEQYF. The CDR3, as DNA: TGTGCCAGCAGCGGGGGACTAGCGGGAGGTAGTTACGAGCAGTACTTC.